The TCR beta chain described here comes from a study of blood T cell repertoires in COVID-19. Study-level background: Nucleic acid was either cDNA or gDNA, and it came from T cells, B-cell-depleted T cells, or PBMCs.

This clone was counted between two and nine times. Libraries were prepared by immunoSEQ multiplex PCR; TCRdb keeps only in-frame clonotypes and omits some of them. The sample shows 30,000 to 45,000 clones, around 90% of them seen only once. The receptor comes from a human donor in a cohort sampled during active COVID-19. Sequences were obtained from peripheral blood.

The CDR3, as DNA: TGTGCCAGCAGCGAGGGTATCGGTGGCTATGGCTACACCTTC. Translated: CASSEGIGGYGYTF. The chain employs TRBV7-9 and TRBJ1-2; no clear D. Germline assignment: CDR1 SEHNR and CDR2 FQNEAQ (reference sequence). The CDR3 spans 14 residues. Trimming removed 5 bases at V and 4 bases at J, with 14 bases between. Supplemented by reference TRBV7-9 and TRBJ1-2, the full variable domain reads DTGVSQNPRHKITKRGQNVTFRCDPISEHNRLYWYRQTLGQGPEFLTYFQNEAQLEKSRLLSDRFSAERPKGSFSTLEIQRTEQGDSAMYLCASSEGIGGYGYTFGSGTRLTVV.